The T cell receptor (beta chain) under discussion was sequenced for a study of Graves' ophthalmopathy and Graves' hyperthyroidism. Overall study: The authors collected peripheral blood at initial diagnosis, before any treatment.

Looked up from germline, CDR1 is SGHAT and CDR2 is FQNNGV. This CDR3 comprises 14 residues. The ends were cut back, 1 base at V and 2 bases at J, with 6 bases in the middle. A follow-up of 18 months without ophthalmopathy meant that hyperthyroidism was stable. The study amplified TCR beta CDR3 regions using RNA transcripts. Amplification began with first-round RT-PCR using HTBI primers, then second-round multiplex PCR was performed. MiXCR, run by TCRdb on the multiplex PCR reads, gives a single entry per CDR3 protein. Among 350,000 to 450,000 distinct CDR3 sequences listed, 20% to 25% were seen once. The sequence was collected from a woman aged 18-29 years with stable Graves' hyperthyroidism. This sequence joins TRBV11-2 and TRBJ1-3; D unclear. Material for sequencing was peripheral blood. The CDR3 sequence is CASSLVGTGNTIYF. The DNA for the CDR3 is TGTGCCAGCAGCTTAGTTGGCACTGGAAACACCATATATTTT.